This T cell receptor (beta chain) was recovered during a study of monozygotic twins with cystic fibrosis. Study as a whole: Library input was 2.5 to 3.5 micrograms of fragmented DNA, with approximately 15 PCR cycles.

As to this clone: Its antigen is not identified.

The CDR3 covers 12 residues. From germline, CDR1 is GTSNPN and CDR2 SVGIG (reference sequence). Trimming removed 7 bases at V and 0 bases at J, with 7 bases between. Study-wide points: Monozygotic CF twins shared more identical nucleotide clonotypes than unrelated patients.

TCRdb keeps only in-frame clones here, not all; method: immunoSEQ multiplex PCR. The data show nearly 25,000 clones, around 90% seen once. The rearrangement joins TRBV30 to TRBJ2-1; D call uncertain. This receptor was taken from a girl aged 2 to 10 with cystic fibrosis. Sequencing was performed on blood. CDR3 region: CALDSSYNEQFF. In DNA, the CDR3 is TGTGCCTTAGATAGCTCCTACAATGAGCAGTTCTTC.